This TCR beta chain stems from a study of TIL therapy for anti-PD-1-resistant metastatic lung cancer. As concerns this clone: Its antigen is not known.

This CDR3 has 12 residues. Germline lookup yields CDR1 SEHNR and CDR2 FQNEAQ (reference sequence). V was trimmed by 5 bases and J by 15 bases, leaving 17 bases between them. Study findings and constraints: The baseline peripheral repertoire was partially replaced by infused TIL clonotypes that later decayed. This highly selected cohort may not generalize to typical lung cancer patients.

The immunoSEQ assay was v3. Assay used: immunoSEQ multiplex PCR; TCRdb lists only in-frame clones, some missing. The sample yields about 52,000 clones, around 80% seen once. Sample time point: pre-treatment sample, taken before nivolumab and TIL therapy. Adults with stage 4 NSCLC were enrolled in a phase I trial. The sequenced sample was blood, obtained at baseline. This receptor was taken from a woman between 25 and 85 years old with non-small cell lung cancer. J is TRBJ2-1 and V is TRBV7-9, with D possibly called TRBD1 or TRBD2 (5 bases each). CDR3 DNA sequence: TGTGCCAGCAGCCCAGAAGAGACGGGGCCGTTCTTC. Translation: CASSPEETGPFF.